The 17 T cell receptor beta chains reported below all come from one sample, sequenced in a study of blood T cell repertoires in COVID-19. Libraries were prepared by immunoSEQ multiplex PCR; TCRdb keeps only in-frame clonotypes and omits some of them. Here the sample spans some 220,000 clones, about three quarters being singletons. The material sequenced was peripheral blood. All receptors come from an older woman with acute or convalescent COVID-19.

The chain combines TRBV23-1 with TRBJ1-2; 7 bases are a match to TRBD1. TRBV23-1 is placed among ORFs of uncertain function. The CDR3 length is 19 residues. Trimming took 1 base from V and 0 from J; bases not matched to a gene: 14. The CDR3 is CASSQWFPGQLTPNYGYTF. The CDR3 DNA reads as TGCGCCAGCAGTCAATGGTTCCCGGGACAGCTAACACCTAACTATGGCTACACCTTC.

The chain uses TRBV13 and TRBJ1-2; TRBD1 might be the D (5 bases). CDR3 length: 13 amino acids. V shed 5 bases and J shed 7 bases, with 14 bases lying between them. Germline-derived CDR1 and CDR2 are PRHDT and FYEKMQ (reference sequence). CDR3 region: CASSQGTDSGYTF. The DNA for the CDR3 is TGTGCCAGCAGCCAGGGAACTGATAGTGGCTACACCTTC.

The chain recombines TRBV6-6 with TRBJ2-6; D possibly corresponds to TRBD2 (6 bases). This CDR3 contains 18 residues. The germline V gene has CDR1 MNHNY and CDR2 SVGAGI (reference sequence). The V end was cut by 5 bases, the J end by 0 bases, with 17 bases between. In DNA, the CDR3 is TGTGCCAGCAGTCGTCCGGGACTCCCTAGCTCTGGGGCCAACGTCCTGACTTTC. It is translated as CASSRPGLPSSGANVLTF.

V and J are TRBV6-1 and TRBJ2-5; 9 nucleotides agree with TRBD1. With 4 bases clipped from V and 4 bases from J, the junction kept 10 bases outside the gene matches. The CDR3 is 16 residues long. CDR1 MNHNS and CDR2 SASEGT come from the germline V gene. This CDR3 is CASSGTGGGRSETQYF. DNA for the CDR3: TGTGCCAGCAGTGGTACAGGGGGCGGTCGATCAGAGACCCAGTACTTC.

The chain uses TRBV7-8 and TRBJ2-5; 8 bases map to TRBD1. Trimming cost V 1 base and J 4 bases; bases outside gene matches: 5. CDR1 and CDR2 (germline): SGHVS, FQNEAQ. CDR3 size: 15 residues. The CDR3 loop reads CASSLVLGQVETQYF. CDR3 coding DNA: TGTGCCAGCAGCTTAGTGTTGGGACAGGTAGAGACCCAGTACTTC.

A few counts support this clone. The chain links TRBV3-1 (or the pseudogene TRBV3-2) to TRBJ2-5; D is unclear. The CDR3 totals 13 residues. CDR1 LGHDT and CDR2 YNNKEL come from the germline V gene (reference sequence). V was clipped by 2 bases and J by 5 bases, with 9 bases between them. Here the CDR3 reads CASSQRSTETQYF. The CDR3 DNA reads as TGTGCCAGCAGCCAACGTAGCACTGAGACCCAGTACTTC.

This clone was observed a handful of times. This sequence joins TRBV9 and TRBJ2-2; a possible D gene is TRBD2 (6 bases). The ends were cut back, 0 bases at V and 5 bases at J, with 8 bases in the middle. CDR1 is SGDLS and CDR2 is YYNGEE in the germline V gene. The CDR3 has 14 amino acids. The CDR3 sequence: CASSVEGGTGELFF. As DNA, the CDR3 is TGTGCCAGCAGCGTAGAAGGAGGGACCGGGGAGCTGTTTTTT.

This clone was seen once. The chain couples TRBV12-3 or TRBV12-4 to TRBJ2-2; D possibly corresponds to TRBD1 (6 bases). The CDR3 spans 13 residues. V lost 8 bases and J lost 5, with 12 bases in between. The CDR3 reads CASRTGSTGELFF. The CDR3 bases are TGTGCCAGCCGTACAGGGTCGACCGGGGAGCTGTTTTTT.

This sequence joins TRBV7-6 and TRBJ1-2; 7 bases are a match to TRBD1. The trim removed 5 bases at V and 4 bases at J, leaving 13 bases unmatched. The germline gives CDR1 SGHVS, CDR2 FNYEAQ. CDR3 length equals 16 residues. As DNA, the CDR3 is TGTGCCAGCAGCGCCGGTACAGGGGAAGGGGGCTATGGCTACACCTTC. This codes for CASSAGTGEGGYGYTF.

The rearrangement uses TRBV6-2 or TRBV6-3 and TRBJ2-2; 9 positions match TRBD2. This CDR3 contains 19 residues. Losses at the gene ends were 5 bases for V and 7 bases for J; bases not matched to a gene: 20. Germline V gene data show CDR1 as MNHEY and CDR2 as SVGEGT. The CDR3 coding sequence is TGTGCCAGCAGTAACGTCAACTTTCTCGCGGGGGGGCGCGGCGGGGAGCTGTTTTTT. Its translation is CASSNVNFLAGGRGGELFF.

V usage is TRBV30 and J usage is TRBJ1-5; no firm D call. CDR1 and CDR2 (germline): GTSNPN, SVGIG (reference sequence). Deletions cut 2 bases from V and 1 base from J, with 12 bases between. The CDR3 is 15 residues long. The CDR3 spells CAWSLGGVSNQPQHF. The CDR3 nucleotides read TGTGCCTGGAGTTTAGGCGGGGTCAGCAATCAGCCCCAGCATTTT.

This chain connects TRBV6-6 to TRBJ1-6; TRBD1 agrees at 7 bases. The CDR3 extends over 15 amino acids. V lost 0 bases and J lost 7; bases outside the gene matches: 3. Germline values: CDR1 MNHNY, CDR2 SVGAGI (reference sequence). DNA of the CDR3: TGTGCCAGCAGTTACTCCTCAGGGGGAAATTCACCCCTCCACTTT. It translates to CASSYSSGGNSPLHF.

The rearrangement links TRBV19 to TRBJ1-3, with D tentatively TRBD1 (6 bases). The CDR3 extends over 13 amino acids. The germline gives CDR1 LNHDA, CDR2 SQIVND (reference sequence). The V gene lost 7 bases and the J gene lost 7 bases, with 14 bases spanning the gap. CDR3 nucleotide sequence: TGTGCCAGTACATTGGGACAAAGGAACACCATATATTTT. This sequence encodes CASTLGQRNTIYF.

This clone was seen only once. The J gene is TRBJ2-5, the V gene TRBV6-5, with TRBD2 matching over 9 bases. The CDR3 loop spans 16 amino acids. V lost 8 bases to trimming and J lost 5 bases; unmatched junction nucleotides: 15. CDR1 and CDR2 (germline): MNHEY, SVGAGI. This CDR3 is CASRFYSGGLSETQYF. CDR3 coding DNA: TGTGCCAGCCGTTTTTATAGCGGGGGACTTAGCGAGACCCAGTACTTC.

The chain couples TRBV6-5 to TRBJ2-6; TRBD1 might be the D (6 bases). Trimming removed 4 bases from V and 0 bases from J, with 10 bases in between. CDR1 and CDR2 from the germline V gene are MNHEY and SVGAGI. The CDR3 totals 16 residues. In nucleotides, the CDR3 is TGTGCCAGCAGTTGGACAGTAAGCTCTGGGGCCAACGTCCTGACTTTC. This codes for CASSWTVSSGANVLTF.

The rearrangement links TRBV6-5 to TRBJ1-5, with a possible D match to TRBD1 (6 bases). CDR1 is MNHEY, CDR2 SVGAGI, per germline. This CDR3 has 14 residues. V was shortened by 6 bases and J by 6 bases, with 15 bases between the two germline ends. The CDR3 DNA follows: TGTGCCAGCAGAAAGGGGGAAACCGGTCAGCCCCAGCATTTT. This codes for CASRKGETGQPQHF.

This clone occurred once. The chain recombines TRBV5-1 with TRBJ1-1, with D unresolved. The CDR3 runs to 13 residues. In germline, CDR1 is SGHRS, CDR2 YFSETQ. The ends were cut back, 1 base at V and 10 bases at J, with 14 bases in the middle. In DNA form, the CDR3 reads TGCGCCAGCAGCTTGTCTAACCCCTCGAGAGCTTTCTTT. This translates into CASSLSNPSRAFF.